This entry describes one T cell receptor (beta chain). This specimen comes from a study of blood T cell repertoires in COVID-19. Study overall: Collection of acute and convalescent COVID-19 samples took place in the United States, Italy and Spain. T cells, B-cell-depleted T cells, or PBMCs supplied cDNA or gDNA.

The length of the CDR3 is 15 residues. CDR1 is SNHLY, CDR2 FYNNEI, per germline. V was pared by 6 bases and J by 6 bases, with 12 bases of the junction left unmatched. Data came from immunoSEQ multiplex PCR; TCRdb stores just in-frame clones and leaves some out. The profile covers about 130,000 clones, with 85% appearing a single time and around 27% taken by the ten largest. The specimen was peripheral blood. The chain combines TRBV2 with TRBJ1-2; 8 nucleotides align to TRBD1. The sequence derives from a woman older than 75 with acute or convalescent COVID-19. The CDR3 DNA sequence: TGTGCCAGCAGGCCGCAGGGGGCCGTGGGGGATGGCTACACCTTC. Its translation: CASRPQGAVGDGYTF. The complete variable domain, with remaining parts taken from reference TRBV2 and TRBJ1-2, reads EPEVTQTPSHQVTQMGQEVILRCVPISNHLYFYWYRQILGQKVEFLVSFYNNEISEKSEIFDDQFSVERPDGSNFTLKIRSTKLEDSAMYFCASRPQGAVGDGYTFGSGTRLTVV.